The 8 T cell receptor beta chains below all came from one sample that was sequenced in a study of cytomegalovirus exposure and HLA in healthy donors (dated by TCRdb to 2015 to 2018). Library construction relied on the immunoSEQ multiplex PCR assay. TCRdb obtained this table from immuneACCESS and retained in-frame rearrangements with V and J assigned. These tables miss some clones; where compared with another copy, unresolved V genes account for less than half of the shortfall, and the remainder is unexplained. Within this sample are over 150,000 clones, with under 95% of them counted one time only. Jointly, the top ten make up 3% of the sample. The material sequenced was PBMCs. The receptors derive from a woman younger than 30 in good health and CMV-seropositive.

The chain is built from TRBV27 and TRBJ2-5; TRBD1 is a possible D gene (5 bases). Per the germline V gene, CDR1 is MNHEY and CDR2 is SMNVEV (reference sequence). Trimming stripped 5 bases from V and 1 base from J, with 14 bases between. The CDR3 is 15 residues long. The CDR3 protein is CASSKGRQSQETQYF. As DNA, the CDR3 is TGTGCCAGCAGTAAGGGGCGGCAATCCCAAGAGACCCAGTACTTC.

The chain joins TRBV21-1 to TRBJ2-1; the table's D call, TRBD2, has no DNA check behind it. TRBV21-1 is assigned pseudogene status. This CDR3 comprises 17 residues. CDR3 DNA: TGTGCCAGCAGCATCCAGAGAGGGCAGAGCTTGGGCAATGAGCAGTTCTTC. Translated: CASSIQRGQSLGNEQFF.

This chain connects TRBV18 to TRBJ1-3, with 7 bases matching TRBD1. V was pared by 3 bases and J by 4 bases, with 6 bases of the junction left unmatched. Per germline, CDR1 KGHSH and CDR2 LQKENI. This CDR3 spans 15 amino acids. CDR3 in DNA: TGTGCCAGCTCACCGACAGGGCGCGAGGGAAACACCATATATTTT. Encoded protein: CASSPTGREGNTIYF.

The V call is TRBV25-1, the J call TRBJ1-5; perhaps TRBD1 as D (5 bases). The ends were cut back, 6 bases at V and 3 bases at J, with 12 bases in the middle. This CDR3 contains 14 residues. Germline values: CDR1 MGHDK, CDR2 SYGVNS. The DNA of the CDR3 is TGTGCCAGCAGCCCAGACAGTAACAATCAGCCCCAGCATTTT. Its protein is CASSPDSNNQPQHF.

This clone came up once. CDR3 sequence (DNA): TGTGCCAGCAGTGGAACAGGGATAAATCAGCCCCAGCATTTT. Protein product: CASSGTGINQPQHF. The chain has TRBV2 and TRBJ1-5; D may be TRBD1 (6 bases). Trimming took 4 bases from V and 4 from J, leaving 11 bases between them. The CDR3 has 14 residues. From germline, CDR1 is SNHLY and CDR2 FYNNEI.

The CDR3 DNA is TGTGCCAGCTCACCCTGGGAGGGGGGGTTCAATGAGCAGTTCTTC. This sequence encodes CASSPWEGGFNEQFF. This chain links TRBV18 with TRBJ2-1, with D tentatively TRBD2 (7 bases). The CDR3 runs to 15 residues. Trimming pared 3 bases from V and 6 bases from J, leaving 15 bases between. Germline values: CDR1 KGHSH, CDR2 LQKENI.

CDR3 region: CASSDRTGLMGGYTF. The CDR3 region has the DNA TGTGCCAGCAGCGATCGGACAGGGCTGATGGGGGGCTACACCTTC. The rearrangement uses TRBV9 and TRBJ1-2, with 8 bases identical to TRBD1. The CDR3 has 15 amino acids. J was trimmed by 8 bases and V by 3 bases; bases with no gene match: 12. Germline V gene lookup returns CDR1 SGDLS and CDR2 YYNGEE. Supplemented by reference TRBV9 and TRBJ1-2, the full variable domain reads DSGVTQTPKHLITATGQRVTLRCSPRSGDLSVYWYQQSLDQGLQFLIQYYNGEERAKGNILERFSAQQFPDLHSELNLSSLELGDSALYFCASSDRTGLMGGYTFGSGTRLTVV.

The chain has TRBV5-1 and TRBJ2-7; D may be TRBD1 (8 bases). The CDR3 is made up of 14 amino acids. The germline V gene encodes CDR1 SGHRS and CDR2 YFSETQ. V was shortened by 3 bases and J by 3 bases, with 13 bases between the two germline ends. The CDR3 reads CASSWTGRDYEQYF. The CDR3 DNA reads TGCGCCAGCAGCTGGACAGGGAGGGACTACGAGCAGTACTTC.